This T cell receptor beta chain originates from a study of CD8 T cells in Susac syndrome. Germline loops: CDR1 MGHRA, CDR2 YSYEKL. V lost 0 bases and J lost 3, with 8 bases in between. This CDR3 contains 15 residues. Random hexamers primed reverse transcription of about 0.45 to 1 ug RNA. TCRdb ran MiXCR on the immunoSEQ multiplex PCR reads and lists one entry per CDR3 protein. The table shows some 200,000 distinct CDR3 sequences, with 95% occurring only once. This receptor was obtained from a human donor with Susac syndrome. The chain uses TRBV4-1 and TRBJ1-4, with D unresolved. Sequenced sample: CD8+ T cells from PBMCs. CDR3 region: CASSQETEPNEKLFF. The CDR3, as DNA: TGCGCCAGCAGCCAAGAAACGGAACCTAATGAAAAACTGTTTTTT.